A selection of T cell receptor beta chains follows, all from one sample in a study of blood T cell repertoires in COVID-19. Profiled with immunoSEQ multiplex PCR; TCRdb holds only in-frame clones, not every one. Among 95,000 to 120,000 clones listed, 75% to 90% were seen once. Sequencing was performed on peripheral blood. All receptors come from a woman aged 60-75 years with COVID-19, enrolled during active disease. CDR3s include the opening cysteine and the closing phenylalanine or tryptophan. The order of the fields is clone size, J gene, V gene, CDR3 protein. Clone size is stated in some rows and not others, as once, few, many or a class when expanded.

>.|TRBJ1-5|TRBV6-2/TRBV6-3
CASSYSRTGGNGQPQHF
>many|TRBJ2-7|TRBV19
CASSTSSLAGSSYEQYF
>once|TRBJ2-7|TRBV9
CASSAVSGTGDDEQYF
>few|TRBJ2-1|TRBV7-8
CASSLERYNEQFF
>few|TRBJ1-2|TRBV3-1/TRBV3-2
CASSLTGVTFYGYTF
>.|TRBJ1-2|TRBV6-5
CASSPGTDLYGYTF
>once|TRBJ1-1|TRBV28
CASSSGGTEAFF
>.|TRBJ2-2|TRBV7-2
CASSSGSRLAHRTGELFF
>.|TRBJ1-2|TRBV4-2
CASSRATGQSNYGYTF
>.|TRBJ1-6|TRBV9
CASSPHPRTGSRNSPLHF
>.|TRBJ2-7|TRBV5-6
CASSLPAFAGGEQYF
>few|TRBJ1-1|TRBV2
CASSELTEAFF
>once|TRBJ1-2|TRBV9
CASSVVPPGPYGYTF
>.|TRBJ1-1|TRBV10-3
CAISEWEIGTEAFF
>few|TRBJ1-1|TRBV5-1
CASSPIDRLGTEAFF
>.|TRBJ1-1|TRBV5-6
CGGFEAFF
>few|TRBJ1-1|TRBV3-1/TRBV3-2
CASSQVGGSTEAFF
>.|TRBJ1-4|TRBV25-1
CASSEFLGPTGYEKLFF
>.|TRBJ2-5|TRBV7-2
CASRAEFGSRKTQYF
>once|TRBJ1-1|TRBV6-4
CASSEQSNTEAFF
>.|TRBJ1-6|TRBV19
CASSALTSSGFSPLHF
>.|TRBJ2-1|TRBV11-1
CASSSRRLAGGEQFF
>.|TRBJ2-3|TRBV25-1
CASSELAGYTDTQYF
>once|TRBJ1-5|TRBV27
CASSFLGTDNQPQHF
>few|TRBJ2-7|TRBV7-2
CASSLGVGREPTIAYEQYF
>.|TRBJ1-3|TRBV5-1
CASSSLTGNGNTIYF
>.|TRBJ1-4|TRBV15
CATSLSYERIEKLFF
>.|TRBJ1-1|TRBV23-1
CASFEGDTEAFF
>few|TRBJ2-1|TRBV7-9
CASSLALSGGNEQFF
>.|TRBJ1-5|TRBV9
CASSVDRDREVSNQPQHF